The sequence of this T cell receptor beta chain was determined in a study of regulatory T cells in long-lasting Graves disease. As for time point: newly diagnosed GD, antithyroid drugs for less than 3 months. The TCR library was made from RNA extracted from PBMCs. This clonotype was seen more than once but under ten times. Trimming stripped 3 bases from V and 2 bases from J, with 11 bases between. The germline CDR1 and CDR2 sequences are KGHSH and LQKENI. The CDR3 is made up of 15 amino acids. Building of the TCR beta libraries involved iRepertoire HTBI primers and Arm-PCR of CDR3 regions. TCRdb reprocessed the multiplex PCR reads via MiXCR and lists one record per CDR3 protein. The table records hundreds of thousands of distinct CDR3 sequences, less than 20% of them present only once. This same sample was also taken into another study, of T cells in Graves' hyperthyroidism and ophthalmopathy. That paper adds: It was considered stable Graves' hyperthyroidism when ophthalmopathy did not progress within 18 months.

This receptor was identified in a woman in her thirties with Graves disease. The starting material was peripheral blood mononuclear cells (PBMCs), obtained at new diagnosis, from a patient treated with antithyroid drugs. The chain uses TRBV18 and TRBJ1-3, with TRBD1 as a possible D gene (5 bases). The CDR3: CASSPEGVAGNTIYF. CDR3 nucleotide sequence: TGTGCCAGCTCACCCGAAGGGGTGGCTGGAAACACCATATATTTT.